This T cell receptor (beta chain) was recorded in a study of control samples from healthy donors and cancer patients. This CDR3 spans 11 amino acids. Deletions cut 6 bases from V and 7 bases from J, with 7 bases between. The germline CDR1 and CDR2 sequences are SNHLY and FYNNEI. Sequencing was performed with immunoSEQ multiplex PCR; in TCRdb, only in-frame clones are kept and a portion is missing. The sample has 130,000 or so clones, approximately 90% seen once. Sequenced: blood. The sequence derives from a woman between 45 and 60 years old in good health. The genes are TRBV2 and TRBJ1-5; D uncertain. This CDR3 reads CASRLGQPQHF. DNA for the CDR3: TGTGCCAGCAGATTAGGGCAGCCCCAGCATTTT.